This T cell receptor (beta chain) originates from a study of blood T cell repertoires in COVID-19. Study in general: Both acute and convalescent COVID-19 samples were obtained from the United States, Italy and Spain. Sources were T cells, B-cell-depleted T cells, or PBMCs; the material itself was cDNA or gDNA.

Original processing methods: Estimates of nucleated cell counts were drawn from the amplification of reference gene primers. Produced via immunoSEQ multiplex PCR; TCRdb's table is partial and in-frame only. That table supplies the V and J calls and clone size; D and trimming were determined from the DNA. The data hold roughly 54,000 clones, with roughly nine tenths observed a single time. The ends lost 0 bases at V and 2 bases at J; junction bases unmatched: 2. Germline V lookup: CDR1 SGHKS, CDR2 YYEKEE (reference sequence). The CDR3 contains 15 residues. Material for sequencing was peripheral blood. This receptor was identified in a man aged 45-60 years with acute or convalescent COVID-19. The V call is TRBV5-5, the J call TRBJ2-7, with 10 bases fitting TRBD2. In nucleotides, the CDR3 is TGTGCCAGCAGCTTGGGGCTAGCGGGAGCCTACGAGCAGTACTTC. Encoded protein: CASSLGLAGAYEQYF. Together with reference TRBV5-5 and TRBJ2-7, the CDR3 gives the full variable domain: DAGVTQSPTHLIKTRGQQVTLRCSPISGHKSVSWYQQVLGQGPQFIFQYYEKEERGRGNFPDRFSARQFPNYSSELNVNALLLGDSALYLCASSLGLAGAYEQYFGPGTRLTVT.